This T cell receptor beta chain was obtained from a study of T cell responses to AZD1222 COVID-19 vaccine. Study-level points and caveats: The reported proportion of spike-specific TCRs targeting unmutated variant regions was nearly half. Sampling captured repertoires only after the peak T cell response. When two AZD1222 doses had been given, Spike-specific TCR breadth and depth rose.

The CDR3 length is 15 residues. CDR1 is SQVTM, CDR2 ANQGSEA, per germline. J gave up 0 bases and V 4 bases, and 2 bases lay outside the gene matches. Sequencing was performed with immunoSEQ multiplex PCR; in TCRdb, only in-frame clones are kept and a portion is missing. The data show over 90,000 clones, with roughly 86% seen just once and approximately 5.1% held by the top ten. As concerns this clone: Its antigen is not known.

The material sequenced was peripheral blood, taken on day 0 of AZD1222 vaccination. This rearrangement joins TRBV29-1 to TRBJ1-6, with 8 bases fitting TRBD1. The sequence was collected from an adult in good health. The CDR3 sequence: CSVVGQVSYNSPLHF. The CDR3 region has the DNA TGCAGCGTTGTGGGACAGGTCTCCTATAATTCACCCCTCCACTTT.